This T cell receptor (beta chain) emerged from a study of T cells in Graves' hyperthyroidism and ophthalmopathy. Study findings and constraints: The model predicted ophthalmopathy a median around six months before onset.

The definition of stable Graves' hyperthyroidism was no ophthalmopathy progression within 18 months. Hyperthyroidism, newly diagnosed and lasting under 2 months, affected patients aged 18 to 65. Amplification yielded TCR beta CDR3 regions, with RNA transcripts as the source. The HTBI primer set served for first-round RT-PCR of the TCR CDR3. One entry per CDR3 protein, called by TCRdb with MiXCR from the multiplex PCR reads. Of hundreds of thousands of distinct CDR3 sequences in the sample, about 45% were seen once. To note about this clonotype: Its specificity is not known.

V lost 1 base, J lost 7 bases, and 14 bases lay in between. The CDR3 contains 15 residues. Looked up from germline, CDR1 is SNHLY and CDR2 is FYNNEI. This sequence originates from a young woman with Graves' hyperthyroidism. The genes are TRBV2 and TRBJ1-5; possibly TRBD1 for D (6 bases). Specimen: peripheral blood or thyroid tissue (not recorded which). The CDR3 here is CASSEGQGNKQPQHF. For the CDR3, the DNA is TGTGCCAGCAGTGAAGGGCAGGGGAATAAGCAGCCCCAGCATTTT.